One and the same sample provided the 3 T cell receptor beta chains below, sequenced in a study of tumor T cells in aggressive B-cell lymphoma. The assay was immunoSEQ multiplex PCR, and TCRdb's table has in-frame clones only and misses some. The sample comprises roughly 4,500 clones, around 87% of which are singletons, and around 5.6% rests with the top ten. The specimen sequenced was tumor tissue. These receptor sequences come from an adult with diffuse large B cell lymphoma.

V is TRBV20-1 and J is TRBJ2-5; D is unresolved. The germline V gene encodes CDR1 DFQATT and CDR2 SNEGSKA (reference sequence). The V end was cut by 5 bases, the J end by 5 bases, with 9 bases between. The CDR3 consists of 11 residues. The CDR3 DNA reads TGCAGTGCTTCAGTTCGCGAGACCCAGTACTTC. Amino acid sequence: CSASVRETQYF.

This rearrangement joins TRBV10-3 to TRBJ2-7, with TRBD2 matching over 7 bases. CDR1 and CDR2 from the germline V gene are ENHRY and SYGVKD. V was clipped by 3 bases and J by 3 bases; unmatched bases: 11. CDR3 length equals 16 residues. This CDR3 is CAISDRLVAGLYEQYF. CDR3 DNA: TGTGCCATCAGTGATAGGCTAGTAGCGGGCCTCTACGAGCAGTACTTC.

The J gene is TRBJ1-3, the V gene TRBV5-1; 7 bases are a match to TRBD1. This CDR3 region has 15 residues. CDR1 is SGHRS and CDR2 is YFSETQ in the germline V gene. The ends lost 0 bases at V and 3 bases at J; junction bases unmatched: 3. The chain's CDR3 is CASSLDRGFGNTIYF. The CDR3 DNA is TGCGCCAGCAGCTTGGACAGGGGATTTGGAAACACCATATATTTT.